This passage covers 13 T cell receptor beta chains from one sample sequenced in a study of human T cells and chemical hapten exposure (dated by TCRdb to 2020 to 2023). The time point label, as the study defines it: patch test 2, 6 weeks after DPC sensitization. The label giving this sample's treatment or condition can be read as: therapeutic diphenylcyclopropenone sensitization with weekly scalp DPC. Receptors were amplified or captured by RACE. The listed sequencing device is NextSeq 500. Using fastp at Q25 and MiXCR, TCRdb reprocessed the public reads and kept productive beta chains. Every distinct CDR3 protein forms one entry, paired with its most common genes and DNA. The sample table shows about 70,000 distinct CDR3 sequences, and 7.5% to 9.5% are seen once. The top ten clonotypes cover nearly 3.5% of the sample. The sample in question was whole blood, obtained in connection with sensitization to the hapten diphenylcyclopropenone (DPC). These receptors were taken from a woman between 50 and 59 years old with alopecia areata. Some clones in this sample may be carry-over from other donors' samples.

The chain carries TRBV6-2 or TRBV6-3 and TRBJ1-2; no firm D call. Trimming left V 7 bases short and J 0 bases short, with 12 bases between. Germline lookup yields CDR1 MNHEY and CDR2 SVGEGT. The CDR3 has 14 amino acids. The CDR3 here is CASTADTSNYGYTF. CDR3 DNA sequence: TGTGCCAGCACCGCCGACACGTCTAACTATGGCTACACCTTC.

This clonotype was recorded a few times. The chain recombines TRBV7-2 with TRBJ2-3; 7 bases are a match to TRBD1. The germline V gene has CDR1 SGHTA and CDR2 FQGNSA. There are 15 residues in the CDR3. V lost 4 bases, J lost 3 bases, and 7 bases stayed unmatched. The CDR3 DNA reads as TGTGCCAGCAGCTCGACAGGGTCCCGAACAGATACGCAGTATTTT. Translation: CASSSTGSRTDTQYF.

J is TRBJ1-6 and V is TRBV6-2 or TRBV6-3; D may be TRBD1 (5 bases). Trimming stripped 4 bases from V and 11 bases from J, with 27 bases between. The CDR3 covers 18 residues. CDR1 and CDR2 from the germline V gene are MNHEY and SVGEGT. CDR3: CASSSQPSGTRRQAPLHF. In nucleotides, the CDR3 is TGTGCCAGCAGTTCTCAACCCTCCGGGACCAGGCGGCAGGCACCCCTCCACTTT.

This clonotype was counted at least ten times. V gene TRBV11-2 combines with J gene TRBJ1-4, with TRBD1 matching 7 bases. The germline V gene has CDR1 SGHAT and CDR2 FQNNGV. The J segment lost 5 bases and the V segment lost 1 base, leaving 4 bases of the junction unmatched. This CDR3 contains 15 residues. The CDR3 DNA follows: TGTGCCAGCAGCTTAGGGGGACAGCCGAATGAAAAACTGTTTTTT. Encoded protein: CASSLGGQPNEKLFF.

There are many counts of this clonotype. The chain uses TRBV2 and TRBJ1-2; D uncertain. The V end was cut by 4 bases, the J end by 6 bases, with 9 bases between. Looked up from germline, CDR1 is SNHLY and CDR2 is FYNNEI. CDR3 length: 12 residues. The CDR3 region has the DNA TGTGCCAGCAGTGCGTCGGATAATGGCTACACCTTC. Translation gives CASSASDNGYTF.

The gene calls are TRBV6-2 or TRBV6-3 and TRBJ2-3; no reliable D call. CDR1 MNHEY and CDR2 SVGEGT come from the germline V gene. Trimming cost V 8 bases and J 5 bases, with 8 bases left between them. The CDR3 totals 11 residues. The CDR3 nucleotides are TGTGCCAGCCTAACAGAAGATACGCAGTATTTT. Encoded protein: CASLTEDTQYF.

In this sample, this clonotype turned up many times. V is TRBV28 and J is TRBJ1-6, with D unresolved. The germline V gene has CDR1 MDHEN and CDR2 SYDVKM. Trimming pared 1 base from V and 2 bases from J, leaving 12 bases between. There are 17 residues in the CDR3. CDR3 in DNA: TGTGCCAGCAGTTTATTCAGGCCAAACACCTATAATTCACCCCTCCACTTT. It specifies CASSLFRPNTYNSPLHF.

V is TRBV12-3 or TRBV12-4 and J is TRBJ1-1, with 8 nucleotides matching TRBD1. CDR3 size: 14 residues. The J segment lost 6 bases and the V segment lost 2 bases, leaving 5 bases of the junction unmatched. CDR3 sequence (DNA): TGTGCCAGCAGTTTACTGGGACAGGCCGCTGAAGCTTTCTTT. Translating gives CASSLLGQAAEAFF.

This clonotype was recorded at least ten times. The chain combines TRBV3-1 with TRBJ1-3; maybe TRBD1 (5 bases). The CDR3 extends over 16 amino acids. Looked up from germline, CDR1 is LGHDT and CDR2 is YNNKEL (reference sequence). Trimming took off 1 base at V and 0 bases at J, with 10 bases between the two ends. CDR3 sequence reads: CASSQGAGNSGNTIYF. The CDR3 coding sequence is TGTGCCAGCAGCCAAGGGGCAGGGAACTCTGGAAACACCATATATTTT.

The rearrangement uses TRBV20-1 and TRBJ2-5; D possibly corresponds to TRBD2 (6 bases). Germline V lookup: CDR1 DFQATT, CDR2 SNEGSKA (reference sequence). This CDR3 comprises 15 residues. V was pared by 3 bases and J by 1 base, with 15 bases between. The CDR3 loop is CSASLPGGTQETQYF. CDR3 DNA sequence: TGCAGTGCTAGTCTCCCCGGGGGTACCCAAGAGACCCAGTACTTC.

In this sample, this clonotype turned up a few times. The chain carries TRBV2 and TRBJ1-6, with D possibly being TRBD1 (6 bases). This CDR3 has 15 amino acids. The V gene's germline CDR1 is SNHLY and CDR2 FYNNEI. V lost 3 bases to trimming and J lost 5 bases, with 11 bases between them. CDR3 in DNA: TGTGCCAGCAGTGACGGGGGGCAGGATAATTCACCCCTCCACTTT. It specifies CASSDGGQDNSPLHF.

This clonotype was counted ten times or more. This rearrangement joins TRBV9 to TRBJ2-4; D is unclear. CDR1 is SGDLS, CDR2 YYNGEE, per germline. The CDR3 sequence is 15 residues long. Trimming cost V 0 bases and J 0 bases, with 7 bases left between them. CDR3 nucleotides: TGTGCCAGCAGCGTAGGAGGATCAGCCAAAAACATTCAGTACTTC. It translates to CASSVGGSAKNIQYF.

This clonotype has ten or more counts. The chain combines TRBV19 with TRBJ1-5; no firm D call. The CDR3 is 12 residues long. V was clipped by 1 base and J by 5 bases, with 3 bases between them. The germline CDR1 and CDR2 sequences are LNHDA and SQIVND (reference sequence). As DNA, the CDR3 is TGTGCCAGTAGTATAGGTCATCAGCCCCAGCATTTT. This codes for CASSIGHQPQHF.